This T cell receptor beta chain was identified in a study of immune evolution from preneoplasia to lung adenocarcinoma. CDR1 SGHRS and CDR2 YFSETQ come from the germline V gene. V was clipped by 5 bases and J by 4 bases; unmatched bases: 11. The length of the CDR3 is 16 residues. Measured with immunoSEQ multiplex PCR; TCRdb has only the in-frame clones, and not every one. The table includes about 11,000 clones, more than 70% detected once. Each case's diagnosis was confirmed by two pathologists on H&E. Study conclusions and caveats: Normal lung had highest clonality; later lesions appeared denser, more diverse. Normal lung had the highest top T cell clone frequencies.

A note on this clone: Its antigen is currently unknown.

The gene calls are TRBV5-1 and TRBJ2-3; 9 bases fit TRBD2. The specimen was FFPE normal lung tissue adjacent to the tumor. This clonotype was sampled from a person aged 55-75 years with lung adenocarcinoma. Some clones in this sample may be carry-over from other donors' samples. CDR3 coding DNA: TGCGCCAGCAGTTCGAGGGCTAGCGGGAAGGCAGATACGCAGTATTTT. Its translation: CASSSRASGKADTQYF.